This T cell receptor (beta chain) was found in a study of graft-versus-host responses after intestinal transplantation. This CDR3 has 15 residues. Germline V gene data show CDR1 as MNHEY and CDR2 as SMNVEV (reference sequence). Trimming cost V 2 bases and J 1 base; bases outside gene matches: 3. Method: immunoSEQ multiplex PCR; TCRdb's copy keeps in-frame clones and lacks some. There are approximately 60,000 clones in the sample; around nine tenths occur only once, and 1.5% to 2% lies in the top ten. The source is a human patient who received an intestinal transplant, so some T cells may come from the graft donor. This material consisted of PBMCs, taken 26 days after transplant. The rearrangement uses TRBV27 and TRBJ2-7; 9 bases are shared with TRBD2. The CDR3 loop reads CASSLAAGGSYEQYF. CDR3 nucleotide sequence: TGTGCCAGCAGTTTAGCGGCGGGGGGGTCCTACGAGCAGTACTTC.